A single sample gave rise to the 30 T cell receptor beta chains below, sequenced in a study of identical twins. TCRdb fed the 5' RACE reads into MiXCR, producing one record per CDR3 protein. The sample holds 1.5 million to 2 million distinct CDR3 sequences, around 33% seen once. The specimen sequenced was cord blood. Receptors originate from a newborn girl in good health.

The chain carries TRBV10-3 and TRBJ1-4; D unclear. There are 14 residues in the CDR3. CDR1 is ENHRY and CDR2 is SYGVKD in the germline V gene. V gave up 2 bases and J gave up 5 bases, with 9 bases separating them. This CDR3 reads CAISEPAMNEKLFF. DNA of the CDR3: TGTGCCATCAGTGAGCCCGCGATGAATGAAAAACTGTTTTTT.

The CDR3 is CASSEVGRANTEAFF. In DNA form, the CDR3 reads TGTGCCAGCAGTGAAGTCGGCAGGGCGAACACTGAAGCTTTCTTT. V is TRBV25-1 and J is TRBJ1-1, with D tentatively TRBD1 (5 bases). Germline V gene data show CDR1 as MGHDK and CDR2 as SYGVNS. This CDR3 has 15 residues. The ends were cut back, 2 bases at V and 1 base at J, with 11 bases in the middle.

The rearrangement links TRBV12-3 or TRBV12-4 to TRBJ2-2, with D perhaps matching TRBD2 (7 bases). Trimming shortened V by 1 base and J by 0 bases, and 24 bases separated the two germline ends. CDR3 length equals 21 residues. This CDR3 reads CASSLDRLWGGDATNTGELFF. The DNA for the CDR3 is TGTGCCAGCAGTTTAGATCGTCTTTGGGGGGGCGATGCCACGAACACCGGGGAGCTGTTTTTT.

DNA for the CDR3: TGTGCCACCCGACCCTACTACACAGGACTAGCGGGAGGGACCCAGTACTTC. Translated, it gives CATRPYYTGLAGGTQYF. The chain has TRBV6-1 and TRBJ2-5; 14 positions agree with TRBD2. The ends lost 10 bases at V and 7 bases at J; junction bases unmatched: 17. The CDR3 loop spans 17 amino acids. CDR1 is MNHNS and CDR2 is SASEGT in the germline V gene.

This clonotype was found many times. The V gene is TRBV7-2, the J gene TRBJ2-5; the D is unclear. CDR1 and CDR2 (germline): SGHTA, FQGNSA. The CDR3 is 13 amino acids. Trimming shortened V by 2 bases and J by 3 bases, and 7 bases separated the two germline ends. Here the CDR3 reads CASSLRAEETQYF. The CDR3 DNA is TGTGCCAGCAGCTTAAGGGCAGAAGAGACCCAGTACTTC. Together with reference TRBV7-2 and TRBJ2-5, the CDR3 gives the full variable domain: GAGVSQSPSNKVTEKGKDVELRCDPISGHTALYWYRQSLGQGLEFLIYFQGNSAPDKSGLPSDRFSAERTGGSVSTLTIQRTQQEDSAVYLCASSLRAEETQYFGPGTRLLVL.

This clonotype was detected once. This sequence joins TRBV5-5 and TRBJ2-7; D gene uncertain. Trimming shortened V by 4 bases and J by 7 bases, and 12 bases separated the two germline ends. CDR1 and CDR2 (germline): SGHKS, YYEKEE (reference sequence). The length of the CDR3 is 12 residues. The CDR3 region is CASSVAFNEQYF. In DNA form, the CDR3 reads TGTGCCAGCAGCGTTGCCTTCAATGAGCAGTACTTC.

This clonotype showed up just a few times. The chain uses TRBV27 and TRBJ1-2, with D maybe TRBD1 (6 bases). Looked up from germline, CDR1 is MNHEY and CDR2 is SMNVEV (reference sequence). The CDR3 covers 13 residues. The V gene lost 5 bases and the J gene lost 4 bases, with 11 bases spanning the gap. This chain's CDR3 is CASSRTEAYGYTF. The CDR3 nucleotides read TGTGCCAGCAGTCGGACAGAAGCCTATGGCTACACCTTC.

The chain has TRBV7-2 and TRBJ2-1, with TRBD2 matching over 15 bases. The CDR3 length is 16 residues. J was trimmed by 9 bases and V by 1 base; bases with no gene match: 4. Germline CDR1 and CDR2: SGHTA and FQGNSA. CDR3 in amino acids: CASSLGSGLAGGEQFF. The CDR3 DNA reads as TGTGCCAGCAGCTTAGGGTCGGGACTAGCGGGGGGTGAGCAGTTCTTC.

V and J are TRBV19 and TRBJ2-1; D possibly corresponds to TRBD2 (5 bases). The CDR3 runs to 15 residues. Deletions cut 6 bases from V and 6 bases from J, with 18 bases between. The germline gives CDR1 LNHDA, CDR2 SQIVND (reference sequence). The CDR3 region has the DNA TGTGCCAGTAGCCCCCCCATGTCGAGGGTCAATGAGCAGTTCTTC. It yields the protein CASSPPMSRVNEQFF.

The chain carries TRBV11-2 and TRBJ2-7; a weak D match, TRBD2 (6 bases). This CDR3 is built from 19 residues. CDR1 and CDR2 from the germline V gene are SGHAT and FQNNGV. V lost 1 base and J lost 0, with 22 bases in between. CDR3 sequence reads: CASSLGRSVLASFSYEQYF. For the CDR3, the DNA is TGTGCCAGCAGCTTAGGCAGATCGGTGCTAGCGTCTTTCTCCTACGAGCAGTACTTC. Variable domain in full (rest from reference TRBV11-2 and TRBJ2-7): EAGVAQSPRYKIIEKRQSVAFWCNPISGHATLYWYQQILGQGPKLLIQFQNNGVVDDSQLPKDRFSAERLKGVDSTLKIQPAKLEDSAVYLCASSLGRSVLASFSYEQYFGPGTRLTVT.

The sample holds many counts of this clonotype. The J gene is TRBJ1-2, the V gene TRBV7-9; D gene ambiguous. Germline V gene sequence: CDR1 SEHNR, CDR2 FQNEAQ (reference sequence). V dropped 5 bases and J dropped 6 bases, with 7 bases sitting between them. The CDR3 is 11 residues long. This chain's CDR3 is CASSGGNGYTF. The CDR3 nucleotides read TGTGCCAGCAGCGGAGGGAATGGCTACACCTTC.

This clonotype came up a few times. The rearrangement uses TRBV9 and TRBJ2-1, with 9 bases fitting TRBD2. The length of the CDR3 is 16 residues. The germline CDR1 and CDR2 sequences are SGDLS and YYNGEE. V shed 4 bases, J shed 7 bases, and the junction held 12 bases outside the gene matches. In nucleotides, the CDR3 is TGTGCCAGCAGCCTCCAGGATCTAGCGGGGAGTAATGAGCAGTTCTTC. This encodes CASSLQDLAGSNEQFF.

The chain employs TRBV28 and TRBJ1-4; D not certain. The CDR3 runs 13 residues. V lost 3 bases to trimming and J lost 3 bases, with 5 bases between them. Looked up from germline, CDR1 is MDHEN and CDR2 is SYDVKM. The CDR3 is CASSFGANEKLFF. DNA for the CDR3: TGTGCCAGCAGTTTCGGAGCTAATGAAAAACTGTTTTTT.

This clonotype was observed at least ten times. V usage is TRBV29-1 and J usage is TRBJ2-5; unclear D gene. The ends were cut back, 0 bases at V and 5 bases at J, with 13 bases in the middle. Germline V gives CDR1 SQVTM, CDR2 ANQGSEA. This CDR3 comprises 14 residues. DNA for the CDR3: TGCAGCGTTGAAGATCTGAAGAGAGCGGAGACCCAGTACTTC. As protein: CSVEDLKRAETQYF.

The rearrangement links TRBV12-3 or TRBV12-4 to TRBJ2-3, with D tentatively TRBD2 (5 bases). This CDR3 is 14 amino acids long. The ends were cut back, 3 bases at V and 15 bases at J, with 22 bases in the middle. CDR3 loop: CASSFSVSADTEYF. DNA for the CDR3: TGTGCCAGCAGTTTTAGCGTGAGCGCAGATACGGAATATTTT.

This clonotype was found a few times. The chain links TRBV20-1 to TRBJ2-5; TRBD2 matches 12 bases. TRBJ2-7 matches the DNA end more closely, so the J call is doubtful. The CDR3 spans 14 residues. Germline CDR1 reads DFQATT; CDR2 reads SNEGSKA (reference sequence). The CDR3 loop reads CSASSSGRGYEQYF. The DNA for the CDR3 is TGCAGTGCTAGTTCTAGCGGGAGGGGCTACGAGCAGTACTTC.

This clonotype has more than one count but fewer than ten. This chain joins TRBV5-1 and TRBJ2-7; D may be TRBD2 (6 bases). Per the germline V gene, CDR1 is SGHRS and CDR2 is YFSETQ. Trimming stripped 4 bases from V and 0 bases from J, with 17 bases between. This CDR3 has 16 amino acids. The CDR3 reads CASSESGPISSYEQYF. The CDR3 DNA reads TGCGCCAGCAGCGAAAGCGGGCCTATAAGCTCCTACGAGCAGTACTTC.

Turning to this clonotype: Sequence at one end of the junction differs from germline and may be a read error. The V and J genes are TRBV5-1 and TRBJ1-3; D may be TRBD1 (5 bases). Germline CDR1 and CDR2: SGHRS and YFSETQ. This CDR3 has 15 amino acids. The CDR3 reads CASSLEGSSGNTIYF. CDR3 DNA: TGTGCCAGCAGCTTGGAGGGGAGCTCTGGAAACACCATATATTTT. Full variable domain (rest looked up from reference TRBV5-1 and TRBJ1-3): KAGVTQTPRYLIKTRGQQVTLSCSPISGHRSVSWYQQTPGQGLQFLFEYFSETQRNKGNFPGRFSGRQFSNSRSEMNVSTLELGDSALYLCASSLEGSSGNTIYFGEGSWLTVV.

The V and J genes are TRBV7-9 and TRBJ2-1; maybe TRBD2 (6 bases). The J call may be wrong; the DNA end is better matched by TRBJ2-7. CDR3 length: 17 amino acids. CDR1 SEHNR and CDR2 FQNEAQ come from the germline V gene (reference sequence). The CDR3 DNA sequence: TGTGCCAGCAGCTTAACCCCAGCGGGTATCTCCTACAATGAGCAGTACTTC. Its translation is CASSLTPAGISYNEQYF.

This clonotype has a count of ten or more. The chain is built from TRBV7-2 and TRBJ2-7, with 9 bases that match TRBD2. V lost 2 bases, J lost 1 base, and 3 bases stayed unmatched. The CDR3 spans 15 residues. The germline gives CDR1 SGHTA, CDR2 FQGNSA. The CDR3 loop is CASSLSSGNSYEQYF. CDR3 nucleotides: TGTGCCAGCAGCTTATCTAGCGGGAATTCCTACGAGCAGTACTTC. The entire variable domain, with the rest obtained from reference TRBV7-2 and TRBJ2-7, is as follows: GAGVSQSPSNKVTEKGKDVELRCDPISGHTALYWYRQSLGQGLEFLIYFQGNSAPDKSGLPSDRFSAERTGGSVSTLTIQRTQQEDSAVYLCASSLSSGNSYEQYFGPGTRLTVT.

About this clonotype itself: The junction departs from germline at one end; a sequencing error may be responsible. The genes are TRBV7-2 and TRBJ2-2; 9 nucleotides agree with TRBD1. The CDR3 runs to 15 residues. Per the germline V gene, CDR1 is SGHTA and CDR2 is FQGNSA. The CDR3, as DNA: TGTTCCAGCAGGTACAGGGGGCTTAACACCGGGGAGCTGTTTTTT. Translating it yields CSSRYRGLNTGELFF.

This clonotype was observed many times. The gene calls are TRBV12-3 or TRBV12-4 and TRBJ2-1; 9 positions match TRBD2. With V trimmed by 3 bases and J by 5 bases, 2 bases remained unmatched. The CDR3 is 14 residues long. CDR3 in amino acids: CASSLREGHNEQFF. The CDR3 bases are TGTGCCAGCAGTTTGCGGGAGGGACACAATGAGCAGTTCTTC.

V gene TRBV12-3 or TRBV12-4 combines with J gene TRBJ2-7, with a possible D match to TRBD2 (6 bases). V shed 7 bases and J shed 6 bases, with 22 bases lying between them. The CDR3 contains 15 residues. The CDR3 nucleotides are TGTGCCAGCACCCCGGGGTTACTAGCCGGGGTCGAGCAGTACTTC. Translating gives CASTPGLLAGVEQYF.

This clonotype turned up a few times. V is TRBV9 and J is TRBJ1-2; weak D call: TRBD1 (5 bases). The V gene lost 4 bases and the J gene lost 8 bases, with 18 bases spanning the gap. Germline CDR1 is SGDLS and CDR2 is YYNGEE. CDR3 length equals 14 residues. The CDR3: CASSPSGGARGYTF. The DNA for the CDR3 is TGTGCCAGCAGCCCTAGCGGCGGGGCTAGGGGCTACACCTTC.

The chain has TRBV6-1 and TRBJ1-2; weak D call: TRBD1 (6 bases). The CDR3 length is 13 residues. The germline gives CDR1 MNHNS, CDR2 SASEGT. V was clipped by 1 base and J by 8 bases, with 11 bases between them. CDR3 nucleotides: TGTGCCAGCAGTGAAGTCGGACAGAAAGGCTACACCTTC. Amino acid sequence: CASSEVGQKGYTF.

The rearrangement uses TRBV5-1 and TRBJ2-3, with unresolved D. From germline, CDR1 is SGHRS and CDR2 YFSETQ. The CDR3 consists of 15 residues. Trimming removed 3 bases at V and 1 base at J, with 12 bases between. The CDR3 loop is CASSSTPERTDTQYF. As DNA, the CDR3 is TGCGCCAGCAGCTCCACACCGGAGCGCACAGATACGCAGTATTTT.

This clonotype was detected ten times or more. The chain employs TRBV4-2 and TRBJ2-7; TRBD1 matches at 10 bases. Germline assignment: CDR1 LGHNA and CDR2 YNFKEQ. The V and J ends lost 1 base and 1 base, in that order; junction bases with no gene match: 4. The CDR3 has 16 residues. This CDR3 is CASSQVGDRGSYEQYF. In DNA form, the CDR3 reads TGTGCCAGCAGCCAAGTAGGGGACAGGGGTTCCTACGAGCAGTACTTC.

The chain couples TRBV20-1 to TRBJ2-1; weak D call: TRBD1 (6 bases). The better agreement between TRBJ2-7 and the DNA end casts doubt on the J call. CDR1 is DFQATT, CDR2 SNEGSKA, per germline (reference sequence). The CDR3 has 14 residues. The DNA of the CDR3 is TGCAGTGCTTTTCCTCAGGGGACCCTCAATGAGCAGTACTTC. This gives the protein CSAFPQGTLNEQYF.

In this sample, this clonotype turned up a few times. The rearrangement joins TRBV3-1 to TRBJ2-2; D is uncertain. Germline CDR1 LGHDT, CDR2 YNNKEL (reference sequence). The CDR3 sequence is 15 residues long. Trimming removed 0 bases at V and 4 bases at J, with 9 bases between. This chain's CDR3 is CASSQEIGFTGELFF. The CDR3 DNA reads TGTGCCAGCAGCCAAGAAATTGGATTCACCGGGGAGCTGTTTTTT.

Only a few counts were recorded for this clonotype. The chain uses TRBV4-1 and TRBJ2-1, with D unclear. Germline V gives CDR1 MGHRA, CDR2 YSYEKL. The CDR3 consists of 14 residues. V was cut by 0 bases and J by 7 bases, with 10 bases left in between. In DNA form, the CDR3 reads TGCGCCAGCAGCCAAGATGGGGTAAAGAATGAGCAGTTCTTC. This sequence encodes CASSQDGVKNEQFF.